Presented here are 21 T cell receptor beta chains from one specimen sequenced in a study of identical twins. TCRdb called the 5' RACE reads again in MiXCR, with one record for every CDR3 protein. The profile covers around 480,000 distinct CDR3 sequences, with roughly an eighth appearing a single time and approximately 1% taken by the ten largest. The same specimen was also included in a second study, on yellow fever vaccine responses in identical twins.

Sample: CD4+ T cells sorted from blood. The receptor set was obtained from a young woman in good health.

The V gene is TRBV6-2 or TRBV6-3, the J gene TRBJ1-1; TRBD1 might be the D (5 bases). Trimming left V 4 bases short and J 11 bases short, with 11 bases between. CDR3 size: 11 residues. CDR1 and CDR2 (germline): MNHEY, SVGEGT. This CDR3 reads CASSSGLLAFF. The CDR3 DNA is TGTGCCAGCAGTTCGGGACTTTTGGCTTTCTTT.

This rearrangement joins TRBV20-1 to TRBJ2-7, with D unclear. The ends were cut back, 3 bases at V and 1 base at J, with 4 bases in the middle. The CDR3 contains 11 residues. In germline, CDR1 is DFQATT, CDR2 SNEGSKA (reference sequence). CDR3 coding DNA: TGCAGTGCTAGTACATCCTACGAGCAGTACTTC. Protein sequence: CSASTSYEQYF.

This clonotype was recorded many times. The DNA for the CDR3 is TGTGCCAGCAGCTCCCAAACCACCTACGAGCAGTACTTC. Encoded protein: CASSSQTTYEQYF. The genes are TRBV5-6 and TRBJ2-7; D is unresolved. The CDR3 spans 13 residues. Trimming removed 3 bases from V and 2 bases from J, with 9 bases in between. The germline V gene has CDR1 SGHDT and CDR2 YYEEEE.

The CDR3 sequence is CASSSRTDEQYF. The CDR3 DNA follows: TGTGCCAGCAGCTCCCGGACGGACGAGCAGTACTTC. The chain employs TRBV7-2 and TRBJ2-7; D is undetermined. Germline loops: CDR1 SGHTA, CDR2 FQGNSA. The CDR3 has 12 amino acids. The V end was cut by 4 bases, the J end by 5 bases, with 9 bases between. Combining the CDR3 with reference TRBV7-2 and TRBJ2-7 gives the whole variable domain GAGVSQSPSNKVTEKGKDVELRCDPISGHTALYWYRQSLGQGLEFLIYFQGNSAPDKSGLPSDRFSAERTGGSVSTLTIQRTQQEDSAVYLCASSSRTDEQYFGPGTRLTVT.

There are a few counts of this clonotype. This chain uses TRBV12-3 or TRBV12-4 with TRBJ2-7, with unresolved D. CDR3 length: 14 amino acids. V was cut by 4 bases and J by 2 bases, with 12 bases left in between. CDR3 loop: CASSSRLATYEQYF. CDR3 sequence (DNA): TGTGCCAGCAGTTCCCGACTGGCCACCTACGAGCAGTACTTC.

This clonotype showed up just a few times. The rearrangement joins TRBV12-3 or TRBV12-4 to TRBJ2-7; 8 bases are shared with TRBD1. The J segment lost 3 bases and the V segment lost 2 bases, leaving 6 bases of the junction unmatched. The CDR3 has 15 residues. The CDR3 coding sequence is TGTGCCAGCAGTTTATTAGGGACAGGACTCTACGAGCAGTACTTC. Protein: CASSLLGTGLYEQYF.

This clonotype was detected a few times. This chain joins TRBV5-1 and TRBJ1-2; TRBD1 matches 8 bases. The germline gives CDR1 SGHRS, CDR2 YFSETQ. Germline trimming cut 0 bases from V and 0 bases from J; bases unmatched to any gene: 7. This CDR3 is 17 amino acids long. This CDR3 reads CASSLASGQGANYGYTF. Here the CDR3 DNA reads TGCGCCAGCAGCTTGGCCTCCGGACAGGGAGCTAACTATGGCTACACCTTC. The whole variable domain, remainder taken from reference TRBV5-1 and TRBJ1-2, is KAGVTQTPRYLIKTRGQQVTLSCSPISGHRSVSWYQQTPGQGLQFLFEYFSETQRNKGNFPGRFSGRQFSNSRSEMNVSTLELGDSALYLCASSLASGQGANYGYTFGSGTRLTVV.

The CDR3 DNA is TGTGCCACCAGTGGTATTTCGGGGGCCCCCCCCAATGAGCAGTTCTTC. It yields the protein CATSGISGAPPNEQFF. The rearrangement links TRBV24-1 to TRBJ2-1; the D call may be TRBD1 or TRBD2 (6 bases each). The CDR3 length is 16 residues. CDR1 and CDR2 (germline): KGHDR, SFDVKD. V was pared by 5 bases and J by 6 bases, with 19 bases between.

Concerning this clonotype itself: A read error is likely, as this CDR3 ends without the conserved phenylalanine or tryptophan. The rearrangement uses TRBV12-3 or TRBV12-4 and TRBJ2-3, with 9 bases lining up with TRBD2. Germline trimming cut 6 bases from V and 2 bases from J; bases unmatched to any gene: 3. The CDR3 totals 14 residues. The CDR3: CASRLAGITDTQYL. The CDR3 DNA follows: TGTGCCAGCAGGCTAGCGGGGATCACAGATACGCAGTATCTT.

This clonotype appeared a few times. Written as DNA, the CDR3 is TGCAGTGCTAGTGCTAGGGGTTACAATCAGCCCCAGCATTTT. This gives the protein CSASARGYNQPQHF. The J gene is TRBJ1-5, the V gene TRBV20-1; tentative D call: TRBD1 (5 bases). The CDR3 length is 14 residues. V was cut by 3 bases and J by 3 bases, with 12 bases left in between. Germline V CDR1 and CDR2: DFQATT, SNEGSKA (reference sequence).

The chain joins TRBV5-8 to TRBJ2-6, with unresolved D. Germline CDR1 and CDR2: SGHTS and YDEGEE. This CDR3 comprises 17 residues. V lost 0 bases and J lost 7, with 17 bases in between. CDR3 residues: CASSLDSRSLGANVLTF. In DNA form, the CDR3 reads TGTGCCAGCAGCTTGGATTCTAGGTCTCTGGGAGCCAACGTCCTGACTTTC.

J is TRBJ1-5 and V is TRBV25-1; possible D gene TRBD1, 5 bases. Trimming removed 4 bases from V and 7 bases from J, with 14 bases in between. The CDR3 sequence is 14 residues long. Per germline, CDR1 MGHDK and CDR2 SYGVNS. CDR3 sequence (DNA): TGTGCCAGCAGTGTCCAGGGTTCGAGGCAGCCCCAGCATTTT. It codes for CASSVQGSRQPQHF.

This clonotype has more than one count but fewer than ten. The chain uses TRBV4-3 and TRBJ2-7; 10 positions agree with TRBD2. This CDR3 comprises 17 residues. The germline V gene has CDR1 LGHNA and CDR2 YSLEER. V dropped 4 bases and J dropped 4; count of bases not matched to a gene: 13. The CDR3 is CASSRAGGPSEKYEQYF. In DNA, the CDR3 is TGCGCCAGCAGCCGAGCGGGAGGGCCGTCTGAAAAATACGAGCAGTACTTC.

The sample holds many counts of this clonotype. J is TRBJ1-6 and V is TRBV5-1; D perhaps matches TRBD1 (5 bases). Germline V gene sequence: CDR1 SGHRS, CDR2 YFSETQ. The V and J ends lost 3 bases and 0 bases respectively, with 7 bases between them. This CDR3 has 15 residues. Here the CDR3 reads CASSSTVSYNSPLHF. CDR3 in DNA: TGCGCCAGCAGCTCGACAGTCTCCTATAATTCACCCCTCCACTTT.

The chain links TRBV6-5 to TRBJ1-6, with 7 bases that match TRBD1. The junction had 3 bases not matched to a gene; V was cut back by 4 bases and J by 9 bases. There are 13 residues in the CDR3. Germline lookup yields CDR1 MNHEY and CDR2 SVGAGI. The CDR3 DNA sequence: TGTGCCAGCAGTTCCGACAGGGTTTCACCCCTCCACTTT. Translating gives CASSSDRVSPLHF.

Points on this clonotype: It is unclear where the CDR3 begins or ends on the DNA, so no DNA is shown, and the CDR3 is as TCRdb lists it. J is TRBJ1-5 and V is TRBV25-1; the DNA was not compared with TRBD1, the D call given in the table. The CDR3 adds up to 14 amino acids, both ends counted. Per germline, CDR1 MGHDK and CDR2 SYGVNS. The CDR3 region is CASSEFGPGRPQHF.

This clonotype was found a few times. V and J are TRBV4-3 and TRBJ2-3; 8 bases align to TRBD2. After removal of 0 bases from V and 3 bases from J, the junction contained 11 bases not matched to a gene. The CDR3 consists of 18 residues. Germline V gene sequence: CDR1 LGHNA, CDR2 YSLEER. CDR3 DNA sequence: TGCGCCAGCAGCCAAGAGTATAGCGGGATGGTGGGGACAGATACGCAGTATTTT. Its translation: CASSQEYSGMVGTDTQYF.

This clonotype was counted a few times. DNA for the CDR3: TGTGCCAGCAGCTCCGTACCGGGATTTCTAAGGACCAATGAGCAGTTCTTC. Its protein is CASSSVPGFLRTNEQFF. The rearrangement links TRBV7-9 to TRBJ2-1; D is perhaps TRBD2 (5 bases). Germline lookup yields CDR1 SEHNR and CDR2 FQNEAQ (reference sequence). The CDR3 has 17 residues. V lost 4 bases and J 6 bases, leaving 22 bases between the germline ends. Using reference TRBV7-9 and TRBJ2-1 for the parts outside the CDR3, the full variable domain is DTGVSQNPRHKITKRGQNVTFRCDPISEHNRLYWYRQTLGQGPEFLTYFQNEAQLEKSRLLSDRFSAERPKGSFSTLEIQRTEQGDSAMYLCASSSVPGFLRTNEQFFGPGTRLTVL.

This clonotype occurred a few times. The gene calls are TRBV7-2 and TRBJ1-2; D is uncertain. CDR3 length: 15 amino acids. V dropped 7 bases and J dropped 5 bases, with 20 bases sitting between them. Germline-derived CDR1 and CDR2 are SGHTA and FQGNSA. The CDR3 DNA follows: TGTGCCAGCAACCCTGACCGCTTAGTGGGATATGGCTACACCTTC. It encodes CASNPDRLVGYGYTF.

The J gene is TRBJ2-5, the V gene TRBV18; D gene uncertain. V was cut by 1 base and J by 2 bases, with 8 bases left in between. Germline-derived CDR1 and CDR2 are KGHSH and LQKENI. The CDR3 spans 14 residues. The chain's CDR3 is CASSPRREQETQYF. CDR3 sequence (DNA): TGTGCCAGCTCACCACGGCGCGAGCAAGAGACCCAGTACTTC.

This clonotype was found a few times. The chain is built from TRBV20-1 and TRBJ2-7, with a weak D call TRBD1 (5 bases). The CDR3 contains 13 residues. Trimming pared 2 bases from V and 6 bases from J, leaving 14 bases between. Germline CDR1 DFQATT, CDR2 SNEGSKA (reference sequence). Written as DNA, the CDR3 is TGCAGTGCTAGACCCGGACATTCCCCCGAGCAGTACTTC. Translated: CSARPGHSPEQYF.